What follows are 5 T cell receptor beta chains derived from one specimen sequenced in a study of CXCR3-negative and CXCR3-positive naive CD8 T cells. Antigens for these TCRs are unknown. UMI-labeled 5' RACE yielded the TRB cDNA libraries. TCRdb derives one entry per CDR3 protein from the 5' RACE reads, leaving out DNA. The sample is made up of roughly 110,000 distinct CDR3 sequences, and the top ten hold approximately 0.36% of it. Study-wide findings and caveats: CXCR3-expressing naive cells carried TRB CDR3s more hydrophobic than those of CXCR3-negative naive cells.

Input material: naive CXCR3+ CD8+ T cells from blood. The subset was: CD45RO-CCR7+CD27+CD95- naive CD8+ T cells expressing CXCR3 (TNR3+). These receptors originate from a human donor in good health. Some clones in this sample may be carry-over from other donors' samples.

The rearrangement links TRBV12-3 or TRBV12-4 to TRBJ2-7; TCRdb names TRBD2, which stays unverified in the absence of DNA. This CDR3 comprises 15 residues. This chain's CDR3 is CASSSSGTSVYEQYF.

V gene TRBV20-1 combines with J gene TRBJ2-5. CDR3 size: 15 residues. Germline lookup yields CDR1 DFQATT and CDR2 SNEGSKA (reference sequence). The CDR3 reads CSARDPLDTQGTQYF.

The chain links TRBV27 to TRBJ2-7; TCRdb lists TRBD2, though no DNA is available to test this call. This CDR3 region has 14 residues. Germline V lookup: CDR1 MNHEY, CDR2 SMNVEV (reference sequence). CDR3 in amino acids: CASRGLAGSYEQYF.

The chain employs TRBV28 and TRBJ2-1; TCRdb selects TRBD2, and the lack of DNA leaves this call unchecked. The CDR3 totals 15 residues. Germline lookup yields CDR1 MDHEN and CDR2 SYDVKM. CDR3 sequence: CASSLKAGGPFEQFF. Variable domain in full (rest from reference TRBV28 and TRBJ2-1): DVKVTQSSRYLVKRTGEKVFLECVQDMDHENMFWYRQDPGLGLRLIYFSYDVKMKEKGDIPEGYSVSREKKERFSLILESASTNQTSMYLCASSLKAGGPFEQFFGPGTRLTVL.

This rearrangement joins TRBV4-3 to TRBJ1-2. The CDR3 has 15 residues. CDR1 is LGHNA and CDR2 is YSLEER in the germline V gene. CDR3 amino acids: CASSQDRTVGYGYTF.